This T cell receptor beta chain was sequenced during a study of T-cell reconstitution after alpha-beta-depleted transplantation in children (dated by TCRdb to 2016 to 2017). A note on the overall study: Using TCR repertoire profiling, the study quantitatively followed how T-cell immune reconstitution unfolded in children after TCRalphabeta/CD19-depleted allogeneic hematopoietic cell transplantation. What the work shows at the level of the full study, not this receptor alone: About two months after transplant, the apparently early recovery of alphabetaT-cell counts reportedly depended on just several hundred clones that had expanded rapidly and came from non-depleted graft cells. Hyperexpanded clone frequencies declined over subsequent months; after one year, T-cell counts and TCRbeta diversity were mostly attributed to newly produced T cells. The high TCRbeta diversity at day 60 in some patients was ascribed to recipient T cells and intrathymic progenitors that had survived conditioning.

Receptor amplification or capture employed PCR. TCRdb shows the sequencer as Illumina HiSeq 2500. To normalize quantification of the TCRbeta repertoire, the TCR libraries were built with molecular barcoding that relied on unique molecular identifiers. Through fastp at Q25 and MiXCR, TCRdb rebuilt clones from the public reads, retaining in-frame beta chains. CDR3 protein sequences are deduplicated, and each keeps its most common genes and DNA. The sample includes hundreds of thousands of distinct CDR3 sequences, with over 10% observed a single time. Approximately 2% of the sample belongs to the ten largest clones. Points on this clonotype: The clone's antigen remains unknown. Base qualities were left out, and no much larger clone turns up one base away.

The CDR3 has 18 amino acids, counting the end cysteine and phenylalanine. Only the CDR3 portion is preserved as DNA: 54 bases, with reading frame beginning at the first base. At the junction V is shortened by 2 bases and J by 0 bases; bases outside the gene matches: 13. According to the germline V gene (reference sequence), CDR1 reads DFQATT and CDR2 reads SNEGSKA. The sample's treatment or condition label is to be understood as: allogeneic hematopoietic cell transplantation with graft depleted of TCRalphabeta T cells and CD19 B cells. Transplant recipients were children who received TCRalphabeta/CD19-depleted allogeneic hematopoietic cell grafts.

This TCR came from a male patient younger than 18 who had a stem cell transplant for acute myeloid leukemia, so the T cells may come from the graft donor. This chain is built from TRBV20-1 and TRBJ2-4; 7 of the junction bases match TRBD2. The starting material was PBMCs, mostly from graft donor cells, obtained 360 days after TCRalphabeta/CD19-depleted stem cell transplant. The CDR3 amino acid sequence is: CSARPLPGTILAKNIQYF. Read as DNA, the sequence is TGCAGTGCTAGACCACTCCCCGGGACTATCTTAGCCAAAAACATTCAGTACTTC.